This is a list of T cell receptor beta chains from one sample in a study of blood T cell repertoires in COVID-19. Produced via immunoSEQ multiplex PCR; TCRdb's table is partial and in-frame only. The sample includes 55,000 to 70,000 clones, 70% to 90% seen only once; the top ten take 7% to 10%. Material for sequencing was peripheral blood. These receptors all stem from a woman between 65 and 79 years old with active COVID-19. CDR3s include the opening cysteine and the closing phenylalanine or tryptophan. A D gene is named only where the DNA matches it firmly. Expanded clones are given a class, and other clones once, few, many or no size at all.

D gene: -
clone size: once
V gene: TRBV7-9
J gene: TRBJ2-3
CDR3 protein: CASSLATTDTQYF
CDR3 DNA: TGTGCCAGCAGCTTAGCTACAACAGATACGCAGTATTTT

D gene: TRBD1
clone size: -
V gene: TRBV28
J gene: TRBJ1-4
CDR3 protein: CASSKRTGGITNEKLFF
CDR3 DNA: TGTGCCAGCAGTAAGAGGACAGGGGGCATCACTAATGAAAAACTGTTTTTT

D gene: TRBD2
clone size: -
V gene: TRBV2
J gene: TRBJ2-4
CDR3 protein: CASTQGTSWGKNIQYF
CDR3 DNA: TGTGCCAGCACCCAAGGGACTAGCTGGGGCAAAAACATTCAGTACTTC

D gene: TRBD2
clone size: -
V gene: TRBV5-1
J gene: TRBJ2-1
CDR3 protein: CASSWGLATGEQFF
CDR3 DNA: TGCGCCAGCAGCTGGGGACTAGCGACTGGAGAGCAGTTCTTC

D gene: -
clone size: -
V gene: TRBV2
J gene: TRBJ2-5
CDR3 protein: CASSGGRETQYF
CDR3 DNA: TGTGCCAGCAGTGGCGGTAGAGAGACCCAGTACTTC

D gene: TRBD1
clone size: -
V gene: TRBV6-5
J gene: TRBJ1-3
CDR3 protein: CASLDRAVGNTIYF
CDR3 DNA: TGTGCCAGTTTAGACAGGGCGGTTGGAAACACCATATATTTT

D gene: -
clone size: -
V gene: TRBV19
J gene: TRBJ1-1
CDR3 protein: CASSISQNTEAFF
CDR3 DNA: TGTGCCAGTAGTATTAGTCAGAACACTGAAGCTTTCTTT

D gene: -
clone size: once
V gene: TRBV27
J gene: TRBJ2-2
CDR3 protein: CASSPGAAGELFF
CDR3 DNA: TGTGCCAGCAGTCCAGGGGCTGCCGGGGAGCTGTTTTTT

D gene: TRBD2
clone size: -
V gene: TRBV5-5
J gene: TRBJ2-7
CDR3 protein: CASSSAGAGLYEQYF
CDR3 DNA: TGTGCCAGCAGCTCAGCGGGAGCCGGACTCTACGAGCAGTACTTC

D gene: TRBD2
clone size: once
V gene: TRBV7-3
J gene: TRBJ2-7
CDR3 protein: CASSSGLAGAYEQYF
CDR3 DNA: TGTGCCAGCAGCTCCGGACTAGCGGGGGCCTACGAGCAGTACTTC

D gene: TRBD2
clone size: once
V gene: TRBV6-1
J gene: TRBJ2-7
CDR3 protein: CASSVRTSGRYDEQYF
CDR3 DNA: TGTGCCAGCAGTGTACGCACTAGCGGGAGGTATGACGAGCAGTACTTC

D gene: TRBD2
clone size: -
V gene: TRBV3-1/TRBV3-2
J gene: TRBJ2-5
CDR3 protein: CASSPGTSGRETQYF
CDR3 DNA: TGTGCCAGCAGCCCGGGGACTAGCGGGAGAGAGACCCAGTACTTC

D gene: -
clone size: few
V gene: TRBV30
J gene: TRBJ2-7
CDR3 protein: CAWSPGGSEQYF
CDR3 DNA: TGTGCCTGGAGTCCCGGCGGCAGCGAGCAGTACTTC

D gene: -
clone size: -
V gene: TRBV4-1
J gene: TRBJ1-2
CDR3 protein: CASSLLFDRENYGYTF
CDR3 DNA: TGCGCCAGCAGCCTGCTATTTGACAGAGAAAACTATGGCTACACCTTC

D gene: -
clone size: once
V gene: TRBV30
J gene: TRBJ1-1
CDR3 protein: CAWSGGWVGEAFF
CDR3 DNA: TGTGCCTGGAGTGGAGGGTGGGTAGGTGAAGCTTTCTTT

D gene: -
clone size: -
V gene: TRBV13
J gene: TRBJ2-5
CDR3 protein: CASSLGRQAPSETQYF
CDR3 DNA: TGTGCCAGCAGCTTAGGCCGACAGGCTCCGTCAGAGACCCAGTACTTC

D gene: -
clone size: -
V gene: TRBV28
J gene: TRBJ1-1
CDR3 protein: CASRTGTFSGTEAFF
CDR3 DNA: TGTGCCAGCAGAACCGGGACTTTTAGCGGGACTGAAGCTTTCTTT

D gene: -
clone size: -
V gene: TRBV13
J gene: TRBJ1-3
CDR3 protein: CASSFRAGGNTIYF
CDR3 DNA: TGTGCCAGCAGCTTCCGGGCGGGGGGAAACACCATATATTTT

D gene: -
clone size: -
V gene: TRBV6-6
J gene: TRBJ1-1
CDR3 protein: CASSYGQNTEAFF
CDR3 DNA: TGTGCCAGCAGTTACGGACAGAACACTGAAGCTTTCTTT

D gene: -
clone size: once
V gene: TRBV5-6
J gene: TRBJ1-5
CDR3 protein: CASRFWAYGSNQPQHF
CDR3 DNA: TGTGCCAGCAGATTCTGGGCCTACGGATCCAATCAGCCCCAGCATTTT

D gene: TRBD1
clone size: -
V gene: TRBV27
J gene: TRBJ1-5
CDR3 protein: CASSFLDRVYSNQPQHF
CDR3 DNA: TGTGCCAGCAGTTTTCTGGACAGGGTTTATAGCAATCAGCCCCAGCATTTT

D gene: -
clone size: -
V gene: TRBV10-3
J gene: TRBJ1-5
CDR3 protein: CAISAQGSTANQPQHF
CDR3 DNA: TGTGCCATCAGTGCCCAGGGCTCGACTGCGAATCAGCCCCAGCATTTT

D gene: -
clone size: -
V gene: TRBV2
J gene: TRBJ1-5
CDR3 protein: CASSPGAGDQPQHF
CDR3 DNA: TGTGCCAGTTCCCCCGGAGCCGGGGATCAGCCCCAGCATTTT

D gene: -
clone size: -
V gene: TRBV5-4
J gene: TRBJ1-2
CDR3 protein: CASSLEEGLSGYTF
CDR3 DNA: TGTGCCAGCAGCTTGGAGGAGGGTTTAAGTGGCTACACCTTC

D gene: TRBD1
clone size: -
V gene: TRBV9
J gene: TRBJ1-1
CDR3 protein: CASSAGQGASTEAFF
CDR3 DNA: TGTGCCAGCAGCGCGGGACAGGGGGCAAGCACTGAAGCTTTCTTT

D gene: TRBD2
clone size: -
V gene: TRBV25-1
J gene: TRBJ2-3
CDR3 protein: CASSEWGGGGTDTQYF
CDR3 DNA: TGTGCCAGCAGTGAATGGGGGGGAGGAGGAACAGATACGCAGTATTTT

D gene: -
clone size: -
V gene: TRBV6-5
J gene: TRBJ1-1
CDR3 protein: CASSYLTANTEAFF
CDR3 DNA: TGTGCCAGCAGTTACTTGACAGCGAACACTGAAGCTTTCTTT

D gene: TRBD1
clone size: -
V gene: TRBV5-1
J gene: TRBJ1-1
CDR3 protein: CASSLFQGENTEAFF
CDR3 DNA: TGCGCCAGCAGCTTGTTCCAGGGGGAGAACACTGAAGCTTTCTTT

D gene: TRBD2
clone size: -
V gene: TRBV5-1
J gene: TRBJ2-2
CDR3 protein: CASSLGGLAGPSFAGELFF
CDR3 DNA: TGCGCCAGCAGCTTAGGGGGACTAGCGGGACCCAGTTTCGCCGGGGAGCTGTTTTTT

D gene: -
clone size: few
V gene: TRBV21-1
J gene: TRBJ1-6
CDR3 protein: CASSNPIGGTGSDSPLHF
CDR3 DNA: TGTGCCAGCAGCAACCCAATAGGGGGGACAGGCTCGGATTCACCCCTCCACTTT

D gene: TRBD2
clone size: -
V gene: TRBV7-2
J gene: TRBJ2-5
CDR3 protein: CASSRLAGGAETQYF
CDR3 DNA: TGTGCCAGCAGCCGCCTAGCGGGGGGGGCAGAGACCCAGTACTTC

D gene: TRBD1
clone size: -
V gene: TRBV2
J gene: TRBJ2-2
CDR3 protein: CASSEGTGATGELFF
CDR3 DNA: TGTGCCAGCAGTGAAGGGACAGGGGCGACCGGGGAGCTGTTTTTT

D gene: TRBD2
clone size: -
V gene: TRBV4-1
J gene: TRBJ2-7
CDR3 protein: CASSQDSGSAYEQYF
CDR3 DNA: TGCGCCAGCAGCCAAGATAGCGGGAGTGCCTACGAGCAGTACTTC

D gene: TRBD2
clone size: -
V gene: TRBV9
J gene: TRBJ2-7
CDR3 protein: CASSFYDSGRLYEQYF
CDR3 DNA: TGTGCCAGCAGCTTCTATGATAGCGGGAGGCTCTACGAGCAGTACTTC

D gene: -
clone size: -
V gene: TRBV12-3/TRBV12-4
J gene: TRBJ1-2
CDR3 protein: CASSLSGGLGYTF
CDR3 DNA: TGTGCCAGCAGTTTAAGCGGTGGGCTTGGCTACACCTTC

D gene: TRBD1
clone size: -
V gene: TRBV2
J gene: TRBJ1-2
CDR3 protein: CASRDRDRGLVTF
CDR3 DNA: TGTGCCAGCAGGGACCGGGACAGGGGGCTTGTCACCTTC

D gene: -
clone size: -
V gene: TRBV19
J gene: TRBJ2-1
CDR3 protein: CASSFPGANEQFF
CDR3 DNA: TGTGCCAGTAGTTTCCCGGGTGCCAATGAGCAGTTCTTC

D gene: TRBD1
clone size: -
V gene: TRBV28
J gene: TRBJ2-3
CDR3 protein: CASSVDRGTDTQYF
CDR3 DNA: TGTGCCAGCAGCGTAGACAGGGGTACAGATACGCAGTATTTT

D gene: -
clone size: -
V gene: TRBV10-3
J gene: TRBJ2-5
CDR3 protein: CAIEQGRGETQYF
CDR3 DNA: TGTGCCATCGAGCAGGGGCGAGGGGAGACCCAGTACTTC

D gene: -
clone size: -
V gene: TRBV11-3
J gene: TRBJ2-1
CDR3 protein: CASSPPTRNNEQFF
CDR3 DNA: TGTGCCAGCAGCCCTCCGACTAGAAACAATGAGCAGTTCTTC

D gene: -
clone size: -
V gene: TRBV27
J gene: TRBJ1-1
CDR3 protein: CASSDGSGGYTEAFF
CDR3 DNA: TGTGCCAGCAGTGACGGGTCCGGCGGGTACACTGAAGCTTTCTTT

D gene: -
clone size: -
V gene: TRBV5-1
J gene: TRBJ2-3
CDR3 protein: CASSSGVTDTQYF
CDR3 DNA: TGCGCCAGCAGCTCCGGGGTCACAGATACGCAGTATTTT

D gene: TRBD1
clone size: -
V gene: TRBV10-2
J gene: TRBJ1-6
CDR3 protein: CASIVGTDYNSPLHF
CDR3 DNA: TGCGCCAGCATCGTGGGGACAGACTATAATTCACCCCTCCACTTT

D gene: TRBD2
clone size: -
V gene: TRBV3-1/TRBV3-2
J gene: TRBJ2-7
CDR3 protein: CASSPGLAGGESSYEQYF
CDR3 DNA: TGTGCCAGCAGCCCCGGACTAGCGGGAGGAGAAAGCTCCTACGAGCAGTACTTC

D gene: -
clone size: -
V gene: TRBV3-1/TRBV3-2
J gene: TRBJ2-4
CDR3 protein: CASSQKTVAKNIQYF
CDR3 DNA: TGTGCCAGCAGCCAGAAGACAGTAGCCAAAAACATTCAGTACTTC

D gene: -
clone size: -
V gene: TRBV27
J gene: TRBJ1-2
CDR3 protein: CASSPKTGVWTYGYTF
CDR3 DNA: TGTGCCAGCAGTCCCAAAACGGGGGTTTGGACCTATGGCTACACCTTC

D gene: -
clone size: -
V gene: TRBV19
J gene: TRBJ2-7
CDR3 protein: CASSISGEGTYEQYF
CDR3 DNA: TGTGCCAGTAGTATATCTGGTGAGGGAACTTACGAGCAGTACTTC

D gene: TRBD2
clone size: -
V gene: TRBV30
J gene: TRBJ2-1
CDR3 protein: CALRASGSGLEQFF
CDR3 DNA: TGTGCCCTGAGAGCTAGCGGGAGTGGGTTGGAGCAGTTCTTC

D gene: -
clone size: -
V gene: TRBV6-1
J gene: TRBJ1-3
CDR3 protein: CASSEPGTISGNTIYF
CDR3 DNA: TGTGCCAGCAGTGAACCGGGGACAATCTCTGGAAACACCATATATTTT

D gene: TRBD1
clone size: -
V gene: TRBV27
J gene: TRBJ1-4
CDR3 protein: CASKESGTGGAGVPNNEKLFF
CDR3 DNA: TGTGCCAGCAAAGAATCCGGGACAGGGGGCGCCGGAGTCCCAAATAATGAAAAACTGTTTTTT

D gene: -
clone size: -
V gene: TRBV28
J gene: TRBJ2-6
CDR3 protein: CATPSGEDSGANVLTF
CDR3 DNA: TGTGCCACCCCCTCGGGGGAAGACTCTGGGGCCAACGTCCTGACTTTC

D gene: -
clone size: -
V gene: TRBV28
J gene: TRBJ2-4
CDR3 protein: CASSFLAGIAKNIQYF
CDR3 DNA: TGTGCCAGCAGTTTCTTGGCAGGGATAGCCAAAAACATTCAGTACTTC

D gene: -
clone size: -
V gene: TRBV6-5
J gene: TRBJ1-2
CDR3 protein: CASSYQGATNYGYTF
CDR3 DNA: TGTGCCAGCAGTTACCAAGGGGCCACTAACTATGGCTACACCTTC

D gene: TRBD2
clone size: once
V gene: TRBV7-9
J gene: TRBJ2-3
CDR3 protein: CASTRLATDTQYF
CDR3 DNA: TGTGCCAGCACCCGACTAGCAACAGATACGCAGTATTTT

D gene: -
clone size: -
V gene: TRBV7-3
J gene: TRBJ2-3
CDR3 protein: CASSFPGSTDTQYF
CDR3 DNA: TGTGCCAGCAGCTTCCCGGGGAGCACAGATACGCAGTATTTT

D gene: TRBD1
clone size: -
V gene: TRBV27
J gene: TRBJ1-1
CDR3 protein: CASSPPDRARNTEAFF
CDR3 DNA: TGTGCCAGCAGTCCCCCTGACAGGGCGAGGAACACTGAAGCTTTCTTT